These 2 T cell receptor beta chains share one sample of origin, sequenced in a study of blood T cell repertoires in COVID-19. Data came from immunoSEQ multiplex PCR; TCRdb stores just in-frame clones and leaves some out. The data show fewer than 70,000 clones, 80% to 90% seen once. The sample was peripheral blood. The receptor source for this set is a woman aged 55-75 years with acute or convalescent COVID-19.

The gene calls are TRBV9 and TRBJ2-1; possibly TRBD2 for D (6 bases). CDR3 length: 19 amino acids. The germline gives CDR1 SGDLS, CDR2 YYNGEE. V was cut by 5 bases and J by 3 bases, with 27 bases left in between. The CDR3, as DNA: TGTGCCAGCAGTCGTAGAGCTCAGGTGGGCGGGGAGCTCTACAATGAGCAGTTCTTC. Translated: CASSRRAQVGGELYNEQFF.

The chain joins TRBV5-1 to TRBJ1-2; D perhaps matches TRBD1 (5 bases). This CDR3 contains 14 residues. V gave up 0 bases and J gave up 4 bases, with 10 bases separating them. CDR1 and CDR2 (germline): SGHRS, YFSETQ. The CDR3: CASSLGFQGYGYTF. The CDR3 DNA sequence: TGCGCCAGCAGCTTGGGTTTCCAGGGCTATGGCTACACCTTC.